The source of this T cell receptor (beta chain) is a study of cytomegalovirus exposure and HLA in healthy donors. Overall study: Unique TCRs from HLA-typed donors, around 79 million of them, were held in an early data release.

Findings and caveats of the study: What a later analysis reportedly showed was that an Asian-associated ancestry cluster had fewer N-insertions than the roughly 670-donor mean. Across donors, most TCRs were seen rarely, yet some public ones were widespread. It was shown in a later analysis that HLA-associated TCR beta chains were more clonally expanded than other, equally common chains.

Trimming shortened V by 4 bases and J by 2 bases, and 14 bases separated the two germline ends. This CDR3 contains 15 residues. Per the germline V gene, CDR1 is MGHDK and CDR2 is SYGVNS. Researchers ran the PCR with 60 Vbeta and 13 Jbeta primers. Libraries were prepared by immunoSEQ multiplex PCR; TCRdb keeps only in-frame clonotypes and omits some of them. The data hold about 140,000 clones, with roughly three quarters observed a single time. This clone showed up just a few times. Antigen unknown. This sequence originates from a woman in her forties or fifties in good health and CMV-seronegative. Sequencing was carried out using PBMCs. The rearrangement uses TRBV25-1 and TRBJ2-5; possibly TRBD2 for D (6 bases). The CDR3 coding sequence is TGTGCCAGCAGTGCCGGGGGAAGCCCACAAGAGACCCAGTACTTC. Amino acids: CASSAGGSPQETQYF.